The sequence of this TCR beta chain was determined in a study of blood T cell repertoires in COVID-19. This clone was seen more than once but under ten times. In the original analysis: For nucleated cells, counts were estimated from reference gene primer amplification. Profiled with immunoSEQ multiplex PCR; TCRdb holds only in-frame clones, not every one. The V and J calls and clone size are taken from that table; D and trimming were inferred from the DNA. The sample consists of around 250,000 clones, approximately 85% of them appearing once. This CDR3 has 14 amino acids. Germline loops: CDR1 MNHEY, CDR2 SVGAGI. J lost 0 bases, V lost 6 bases, and 3 bases had no gene match.

This TCR derives from a woman aged 45-60 years who had recovered from COVID-19. Material: PBMCs or T cells enriched from blood (not recorded which). The chain recombines TRBV6-5 with TRBJ2-3; 7 bases map to TRBD2. The CDR3, as DNA: TGTGCCAGCAGCCCGACTAGCAGCACAGATACGCAGTATTTT. Amino acid sequence: CASSPTSSTDTQYF.